This TCR beta chain is drawn from a study of T cells in Graves' hyperthyroidism and ophthalmopathy. Background on the study: Staff took peripheral blood when the initial diagnosis was made, before any treatment began. Study conclusions and caveats: In validation, the model predicted ophthalmopathy. These predictions came a median about 6.5 months before onset.

A word on this clonotype: Its matching antigen is unknown.

V dropped 3 bases and J dropped 7 bases, with 17 bases sitting between them. Germline loops: CDR1 SGHNT, CDR2 YYREEE (reference sequence). This CDR3 region has 15 residues. RNA transcripts provided the source from which TCR beta CDR3 regions were amplified. The HTBI set primed first-round TCR CDR3 RT-PCR. TCRdb re-analysed the multiplex PCR reads in MiXCR, keeping a single row per CDR3 protein. The table includes approximately 870,000 distinct CDR3 sequences, over 35% detected once. The specimen was blood. This sequence was found in a young man with Graves' hyperthyroidism. This sequence joins TRBV5-4 and TRBJ1-5, with D uncertain. In nucleotides, the CDR3 is TGTGCCAGCAGCTCCACGAAGGGTATCGGGCAGCCCCAGCATTTT. Translated, it gives CASSSTKGIGQPQHF.